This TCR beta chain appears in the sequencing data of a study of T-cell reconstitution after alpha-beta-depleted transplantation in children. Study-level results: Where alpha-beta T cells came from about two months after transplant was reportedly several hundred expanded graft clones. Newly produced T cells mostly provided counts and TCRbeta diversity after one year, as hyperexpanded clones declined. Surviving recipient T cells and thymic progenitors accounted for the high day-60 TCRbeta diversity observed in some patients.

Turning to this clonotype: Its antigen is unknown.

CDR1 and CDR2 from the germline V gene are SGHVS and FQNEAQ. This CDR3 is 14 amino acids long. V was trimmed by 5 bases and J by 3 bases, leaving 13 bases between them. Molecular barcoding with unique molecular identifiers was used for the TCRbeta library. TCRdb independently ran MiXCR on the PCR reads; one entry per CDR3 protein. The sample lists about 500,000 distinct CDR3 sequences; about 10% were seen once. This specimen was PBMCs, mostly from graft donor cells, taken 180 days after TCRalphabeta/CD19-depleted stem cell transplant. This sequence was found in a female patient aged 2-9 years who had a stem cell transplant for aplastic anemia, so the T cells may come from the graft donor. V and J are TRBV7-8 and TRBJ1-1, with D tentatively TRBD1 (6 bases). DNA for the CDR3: TGTGCCAGCAGCATTCAGGGGAAGGACACTGAAGCTTTCTTT. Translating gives CASSIQGKDTEAFF.